This TCR beta chain comes out of a study of graft-versus-host responses after intestinal transplantation. The repertoire was sequenced with immunoSEQ multiplex PCR; TCRdb's copy has only in-frame clones and lacks some. Among 90,000 to 100,000 clones listed, roughly 86% were seen once. Germline trimming cut 3 bases from V and 5 bases from J; bases unmatched to any gene: 11. Germline V gives CDR1 SGDLS, CDR2 YYNGEE. The length of the CDR3 is 16 residues. The rearrangement links TRBV9 to TRBJ1-2; 9 bases agree with TRBD1. This receptor was identified in a human patient who received an intestinal transplant, so some T cells may come from the graft donor. The material was PBMCs, obtained 255 days after intestinal transplant. CDR3 in amino acids: CASSAWDRADRYGYTF. In nucleotides, the CDR3 is TGTGCCAGCAGCGCGTGGGACAGGGCGGATAGGTATGGCTACACCTTC.